This TCR beta chain was sequenced during a study of blood T cell repertoires in COVID-19. The assay was immunoSEQ multiplex PCR, and TCRdb's table has in-frame clones only and misses some. Of just over 300,000 clones in the sample, roughly nine tenths are singletons; the top ten hold less than 2%. V lost 5 bases and J 0 bases, leaving 13 bases between the germline ends. The CDR3 spans 16 residues. Germline lookup yields CDR1 SEHNR and CDR2 FQNEAQ (reference sequence). Enrolment of Seattle patients took place during active infection, and they were followed longitudinally. The V and J genes are TRBV7-9 and TRBJ2-2, with a tentative D call TRBD2 (7 bases). The specimen was peripheral blood. This receptor was identified in a woman aged 25-40 years with COVID-19, enrolled during active disease. The CDR3 nucleotides are TGTGCCAGCAGCCCTCGCGGGGGCCCGAACACCGGGGAGCTGTTTTTT. It encodes CASSPRGGPNTGELFF.